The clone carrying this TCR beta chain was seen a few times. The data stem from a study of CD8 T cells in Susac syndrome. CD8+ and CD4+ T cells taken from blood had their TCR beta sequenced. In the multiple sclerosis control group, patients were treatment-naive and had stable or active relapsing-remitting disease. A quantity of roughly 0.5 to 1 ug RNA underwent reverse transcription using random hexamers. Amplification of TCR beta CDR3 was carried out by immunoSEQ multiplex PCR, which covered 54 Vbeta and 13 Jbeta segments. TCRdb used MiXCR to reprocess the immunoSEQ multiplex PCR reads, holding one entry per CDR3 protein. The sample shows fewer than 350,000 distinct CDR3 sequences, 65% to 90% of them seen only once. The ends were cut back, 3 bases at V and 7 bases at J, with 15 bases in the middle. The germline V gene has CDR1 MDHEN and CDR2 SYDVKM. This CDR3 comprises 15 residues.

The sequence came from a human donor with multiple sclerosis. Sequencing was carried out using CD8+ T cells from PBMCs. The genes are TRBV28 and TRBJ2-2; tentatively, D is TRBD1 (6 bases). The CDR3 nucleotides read TGTGCCAGCAGTTTTAGGGGGAAAGGGAGCGGGGAGCTGTTTTTT. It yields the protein CASSFRGKGSGELFF.